Listed here are 2 T cell receptor beta chains from one sample, sequenced in a study of response to subunit inactivated influenza vaccine. TCRdb itself ran the RT-PCR reads through MiXCR, one entry per CDR3 protein. The sample lists over 750,000 distinct CDR3 sequences, 21% seen once, with about a tenth in the top ten. The input for sequencing was PBMCs from blood, taken 4 to 6 days after vaccination. These receptor sequences come from a man in his fifties or sixties who received an inactivated influenza vaccine.

In DNA form, the CDR3 reads TGTGCCAGCAGCCAAGGGGGGAACCGGGCCTACGAGCAGTACTTC. Translation: CASSQGGNRAYEQYF. V is TRBV4-2 and J is TRBJ2-7; D may correspond to TRBD1 or TRBD2 (5 bases each). Per the germline V gene, CDR1 is LGHNA and CDR2 is YNFKEQ. The ends were cut back, 1 base at V and 2 bases at J, with 12 bases in the middle. The CDR3 is 15 residues long.

In this sample, this clonotype turned up a few times. The chain has TRBV3-1 and TRBJ2-1; 8 positions agree with TRBD1. Trimming at V came to 6 bases and at J to 8 bases, leaving 9 bases not matched to a gene. The CDR3 totals 14 residues. Germline V gene data show CDR1 as LGHDT and CDR2 as YNNKEL (reference sequence). The CDR3 nucleotides are TGTGCCAGCAGACCCAAAAAACAGGGGGATGAGCAGTTCTTC. It encodes CASRPKKQGDEQFF.